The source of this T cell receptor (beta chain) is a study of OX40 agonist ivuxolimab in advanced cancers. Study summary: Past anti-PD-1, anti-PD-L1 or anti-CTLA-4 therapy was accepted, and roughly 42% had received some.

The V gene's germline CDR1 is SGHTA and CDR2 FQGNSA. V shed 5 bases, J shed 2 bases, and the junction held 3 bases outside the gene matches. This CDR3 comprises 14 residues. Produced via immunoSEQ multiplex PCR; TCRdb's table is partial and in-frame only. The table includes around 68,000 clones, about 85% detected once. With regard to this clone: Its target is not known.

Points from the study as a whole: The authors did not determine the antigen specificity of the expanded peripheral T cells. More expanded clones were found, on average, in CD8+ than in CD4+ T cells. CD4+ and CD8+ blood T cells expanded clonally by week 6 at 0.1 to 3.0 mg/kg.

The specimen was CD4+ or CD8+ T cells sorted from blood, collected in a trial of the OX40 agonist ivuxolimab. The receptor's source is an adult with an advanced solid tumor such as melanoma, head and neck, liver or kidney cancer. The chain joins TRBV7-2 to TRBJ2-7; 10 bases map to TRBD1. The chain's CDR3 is CASSRDRGPYEQYF. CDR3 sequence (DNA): TGTGCCAGCAGCCGGGACAGGGGTCCCTACGAGCAGTACTTC.